One T cell receptor beta chain is described in this entry. Its specificity is unknown. Measured with immunoSEQ multiplex PCR; TCRdb has only the in-frame clones, and not every one. The sample consists of over 100,000 clones, approximately 92% of them appearing once. CDR1 is LNHDA and CDR2 is SQIVND in the germline V gene (reference sequence). This CDR3 spans 14 amino acids. Germline trimming cut 5 bases from V and 4 bases from J; bases unmatched to any gene: 6. The sample belongs to a study of graft-versus-host responses after intestinal transplantation. Study-level background: Each recipient received a multivisceral, liver-intestinal, or isolated intestinal graft. Anti-thymocyte globulin induction, then tacrolimus and steroids for two to four years, went to all recipients. Study results and caveats: High graft-versus-host to host-versus-graft T cell clonal ratios marked allografts of patients with graft-donor macrochimerism. Circulating GvH clones peaking coincided with falling HvG clones soon after transplant.

J is TRBJ2-3 and V is TRBV19; the match to TRBD1 covers 7 bases. The sequencing here drew on unstimulated CD4+ T cells sorted from spleen or lymph node cells, taken before intestinal transplant. The TCR was taken from a human donor who received an intestinal transplant. CDR3 sequence: CASSPWTGPDTQYF. The DNA for the CDR3 is TGTGCCAGTAGTCCATGGACAGGACCAGATACGCAGTATTTT.